The present T cell receptor (beta chain) was sequenced within a study of cytomegalovirus exposure and HLA in healthy donors. Study-wide context: Approximately 80 million unique TCRs, all from HLA-typed donors, were included in an early release of the data.

With 60 Vbeta and 13 Jbeta primers, the PCR was carried out. TCRdb's copy holds only in-frame clones and misses some; the assay was immunoSEQ multiplex PCR. The sample lists about 170,000 clones; around 80% were seen once. Study-level points and caveats: Researchers reported in a later analysis that a missense DCLRE1C variant was tied to TCR beta V- and J-gene trimming.

Of note for this clone: No antigen is known for it.

Per germline, CDR1 SGHRS and CDR2 YFSETQ. This CDR3 region has 15 residues. Unmatched junction bases numbered 10, after V lost 4 bases and J lost 7 bases. The sample was PBMCs. The chain employs TRBV5-1 and TRBJ2-1; 8 positions match TRBD1. This TCR was recovered from a woman in her forties or fifties in good health and CMV-seropositive. The CDR3 DNA reads as TGCGCCAGCAGCGCGGCGGACAGGGTGGGGAATGAGCAGTTCTTC. Protein: CASSAADRVGNEQFF. Full variable domain (outside the CDR3, taken from reference TRBV5-1 and TRBJ2-1): KAGVTQTPRYLIKTRGQQVTLSCSPISGHRSVSWYQQTPGQGLQFLFEYFSETQRNKGNFPGRFSGRQFSNSRSEMNVSTLELGDSALYLCASSAADRVGNEQFFGPGTRLTVL.